This TCR beta chain was documented in a study of blood T cell repertoires in COVID-19. In this sample, this clone turned up a few times. Study processing details: For nucleated cells, counts were estimated from reference gene primer amplification. Sequencing was performed with immunoSEQ multiplex PCR; in TCRdb, only in-frame clones are kept and a portion is missing. V, J and clone size reflect that table, while D and trimming were determined from the DNA. The table lists about 140,000 clones, almost 90% of them singletons. Per germline, CDR1 LGHDT and CDR2 YNNKEL (reference sequence). With V trimmed by 4 bases and J by 5 bases, 8 bases remained unmatched. The CDR3 has 15 residues.

This sequence joins TRBV3-1 (or the pseudogene TRBV3-2) and TRBJ2-1, with 7 bases identical to TRBD2. The receptor's source is a woman aged 55-75 years with acute or convalescent COVID-19. The sequenced sample consisted of peripheral blood. The CDR3 nucleotides are TGTGCCAGCAGCCCGTCCAGCGGGGCACACAATGAGCAGTTCTTC. As protein: CASSPSSGAHNEQFF.